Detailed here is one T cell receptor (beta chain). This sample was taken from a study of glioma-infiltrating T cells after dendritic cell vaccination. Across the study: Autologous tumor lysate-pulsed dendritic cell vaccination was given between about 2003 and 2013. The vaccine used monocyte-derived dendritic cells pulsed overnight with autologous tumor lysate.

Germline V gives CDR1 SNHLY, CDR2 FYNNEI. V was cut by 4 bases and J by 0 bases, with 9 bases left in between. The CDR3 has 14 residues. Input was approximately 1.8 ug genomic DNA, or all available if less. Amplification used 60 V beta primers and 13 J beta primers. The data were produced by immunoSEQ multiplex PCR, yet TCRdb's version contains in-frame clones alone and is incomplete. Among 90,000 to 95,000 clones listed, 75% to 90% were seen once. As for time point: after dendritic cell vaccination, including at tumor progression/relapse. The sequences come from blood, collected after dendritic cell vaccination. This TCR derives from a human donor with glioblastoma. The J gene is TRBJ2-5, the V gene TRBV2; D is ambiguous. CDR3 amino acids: CASSVLTDQETQYF. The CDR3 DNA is TGTGCCAGCAGTGTATTAACAGACCAAGAGACCCAGTACTTC. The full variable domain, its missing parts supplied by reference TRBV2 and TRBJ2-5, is EPEVTQTPSHQVTQMGQEVILRCVPISNHLYFYWYRQILGQKVEFLVSFYNNEISEKSEIFDDQFSVERPDGSNFTLKIRSTKLEDSAMYFCASSVLTDQETQYFGPGTRLLVL.